This is a list of T cell receptor beta chains from one sample in a study of T cell changes during pregnancy in multiple sclerosis. Produced via immunoSEQ multiplex PCR; TCRdb's table is partial and in-frame only. The sample has fewer than 25,000 clones, 86% seen once. This sample comprised CD8+ T cells from peripheral blood mononuclear cells, obtained in the third trimester of pregnancy. The receptors shown here come from a female donor in good health, enrolled as a control in a pregnancy study. CDR3s include the opening cysteine and the closing phenylalanine or tryptophan. D genes are given only for firm matches. Only part of the rows carry a size: once, few, many, or a class if the clone is expanded.

TGTGCCAGCAGCTTAGCAGCTAGCGGGGGGCGAAAAAATGAGCAGTTCTTC CASSLAASGGRKNEQFF TRBJ2-1 17 once TRBD2 TRBV7-9
TGTGCCAGCAGCTTCCGCAGATTAGATACGCAGTATTTT CASSFRRLDTQYF TRBJ2-3 13 once . TRBV5-4
TGTGCCAGCAGCTTAAGACAGCGGAACACTGAAGCTTTCTTT CASSLRQRNTEAFF TRBJ1-1 14 once . TRBV7-6
TGTGCCAGCAGCGTAGAATTGGACAGCCAAGAGACCCAGTACTTC CASSVELDSQETQYF TRBJ2-5 15 . . TRBV9
TGTGCCAGCTCACCGCGCGTTTTCCAGGACAGGGGGCGAAAAGAGACCCAGTACTTC CASSPRVFQDRGRKETQYF TRBJ2-5 19 . TRBD1 TRBV18
TGTGCCAGTAGCCAGGACACCACAGATACGCAGTATTTT CASSQDTTDTQYF TRBJ2-3 13 . . TRBV19
TGTGCCAGTAGTATTGAGAGGGAGGGCTATGGCTACACCTTC CASSIEREGYGYTF TRBJ1-2 14 . . TRBV19
TGTGCCAGCACAGGGGGGACAGGGGCCTTGTCCTACGAGCAGTACTTC CASTGGTGALSYEQYF TRBJ2-7 16 . TRBD1 TRBV6-6
TGTGCCAGCTCCACAGGTCAATTCCCTACAGATACGCAGTATTTT CASSTGQFPTDTQYF TRBJ2-3 15 . . TRBV18
TGCGCCAGCAGCCAAGCTTTTACGGAAGAGACCCAGTACTTC CASSQAFTEETQYF TRBJ2-5 14 . . TRBV4-3
TGTGCCAGCAGTGCTAGCTCCTACGAGCAGTACTTC CASSASSYEQYF TRBJ2-7 12 few . TRBV27
TGCGCCAGCAGCCAAGGTGGGGACAGGGGTTACACCTTC CASSQGGDRGYTF TRBJ1-2 13 once TRBD1 TRBV4-1
TGTGCCAGCAGCTTAACCAGTGCAGCTAACTATGGCTACACCTTC CASSLTSAANYGYTF TRBJ1-2 15 . . TRBV7-9
TGTGCCAGCAGTGAATTGGGCAGGGAGGATCAGCCCCAGCATTTT CASSELGREDQPQHF TRBJ1-5 15 . . TRBV6-1
TGTGCCAGCAGTATGACAGGGAACACTGAAGCTTTCTTT CASSMTGNTEAFF TRBJ1-1 13 . . TRBV2
TGTGCCATCAGTAACAGGGGGCGAGAGGCTGAAGCTTTCTTT CAISNRGREAEAFF TRBJ1-1 14 . TRBD1 TRBV10-3
TGTGCCAGTAGTATCAGGGATAGCAATCAGCCCCAGCATTTT CASSIRDSNQPQHF TRBJ1-5 14 . . TRBV19
TGCGCCAGCAGCTTTGGGGGGGGTATTAATGAGCAGTTCTTC CASSFGGGINEQFF TRBJ2-1 14 . TRBD2 TRBV5-1